This T cell receptor beta chain was retrieved from a study of Graves' ophthalmopathy and Graves' hyperthyroidism. As the template, RNA transcripts were used to amplify TCR beta CDR3 regions. The workflow started with a first-round RT-PCR run with HTBI primers and then moved on to a second-round multiplex PCR. TCRdb ran MiXCR on the multiplex PCR reads and lists one entry per CDR3 protein. This table holds 600,000 to 650,000 distinct CDR3 sequences, 22% found once. The germline V gene has CDR1 SNHLY and CDR2 FYNNEI. V gave up 1 base and J gave up 3 bases, with 10 bases separating them. CDR3 length equals 15 residues.

The receptor was isolated from a woman aged 18-29 years with stable Graves' hyperthyroidism. Some clones in this sample may be carry-over from other donors' samples. The V gene is TRBV2, the J gene TRBJ1-5; TRBD1 is a possible D gene (5 bases). The source material was peripheral blood. CDR3 protein: CASSEGRGFNQPQHF. The DNA of the CDR3 is TGTGCCAGCAGTGAAGGTCGGGGGTTCAATCAGCCCCAGCATTTT.